The 16 T cell receptor beta chains below come from one sample, sequenced in a study of identical twins. TCRdb used MiXCR to reprocess the 5' RACE reads, holding one entry per CDR3 protein. Of hundreds of thousands of distinct CDR3 sequences in the sample, 9% to 15% were seen once. These sequences were also reported in another study, on yellow fever vaccine responses in identical twins.

Sequencing was carried out using PBMCs. Receptor source: a woman aged 18 to 35 in good health.

This clonotype has more than one count but fewer than ten. The chain joins TRBV7-9 to TRBJ2-3; 11 bases are shared with TRBD2. The CDR3 contains 14 residues. Germline trimming cut 5 bases from V and 7 bases from J; bases unmatched to any gene: 5. Germline-derived CDR1 and CDR2 are SEHNR and FQNEAQ (reference sequence). CDR3 residues: CASSTGTSGNTQYF. As DNA, the CDR3 is TGTGCCAGCAGCACTGGGACTAGCGGTAATACGCAGTATTTT.

This chain uses TRBV13 with TRBJ1-2; no definite D call. Per germline, CDR1 PRHDT and CDR2 FYEKMQ (reference sequence). V lost 3 bases, J lost 4 bases, and 15 bases lay in between. The CDR3 is made up of 15 amino acids. CDR3 in amino acids: CASSFGGPLGYGYTF. The DNA for the CDR3 is TGTGCCAGCAGCTTCGGCGGGCCTCTGGGCTATGGCTACACCTTC.

The chain links TRBV11-2 to TRBJ2-7; 8 bases fit TRBD2. The CDR3 spans 15 residues. Germline CDR1 is SGHAT and CDR2 is FQNNGV. Germline trimming cut 5 bases from V and 2 bases from J; bases unmatched to any gene: 8. CDR3 region: CASSPTSGLPYEQYF. CDR3 DNA sequence: TGTGCCAGCAGCCCCACTAGCGGTCTTCCCTACGAGCAGTACTTC.

The chain couples TRBV24-1 to TRBJ2-2; D possibly corresponds to TRBD1 (6 bases). CDR1 and CDR2 from the germline V gene are KGHDR and SFDVKD. V was clipped by 0 bases and J by 0 bases, with 7 bases between them. The length of the CDR3 is 16 residues. The CDR3 region has the DNA TGTGCCACCAGTGATTTGAACAGGGCGAACACCGGGGAGCTGTTTTTT. This translates into CATSDLNRANTGELFF.

Ten or more counts support this clonotype. The rearrangement joins TRBV20-1 to TRBJ1-1, with D maybe TRBD1 (5 bases). The CDR3 spans 17 residues. Germline loops: CDR1 DFQATT, CDR2 SNEGSKA (reference sequence). Trimming took off 0 bases at V and 2 bases at J, with 19 bases between the two ends. DNA of the CDR3: TGCAGTGCTAGAGATCCCCGCGGGGCAGGGCCTAACACTGAAGCTTTCTTT. Protein: CSARDPRGAGPNTEAFF.

This clonotype was picked up a small number of times. The V and J genes are TRBV13 and TRBJ2-4, with 7 positions matching TRBD1. CDR1 and CDR2 from the germline V gene are PRHDT and FYEKMQ (reference sequence). CDR3 size: 15 residues. Losses at the gene ends were 2 bases for V and 5 bases for J; bases not matched to a gene: 6. In DNA, the CDR3 is TGTGCCAGCAGCTTATTACGGACAGGCGAAAACATTCAGTACTTC. It encodes CASSLLRTGENIQYF. The whole variable domain, remainder taken from reference TRBV13 and TRBJ2-4, is AAGVIQSPRHLIKEKRETATLKCYPIPRHDTVYWYQQGPGQDPQFLISFYEKMQSDKGSIPDRFSAQQFSDYHSELNMSSLELGDSALYFCASSLLRTGENIQYFGAGTRLSVL.

The V call is TRBV7-6, the J call TRBJ2-3; 7 bases line up with TRBD1. This CDR3 has 16 amino acids. Germline V gene data show CDR1 as SGHVS and CDR2 as FNYEAQ. J was trimmed by 4 bases and V by 5 bases; bases with no gene match: 12. The CDR3 region has the DNA TGTGCCAGCAGCCCTAAGACTGGACAGGTTCCAGATACGCAGTATTTT. Translated: CASSPKTGQVPDTQYF. Full variable domain (remainder filled in from reference TRBV7-6 and TRBJ2-3): GAGVSQSPRYKVTKRGQDVALRCDPISGHVSLYWYRQALGQGPEFLTYFNYEAQQDKSGLPNDRFSAERPEGSISTLTIQRTEQRDSAMYRCASSPKTGQVPDTQYFGPGTRLTVL.

This clonotype was seen more than once but under ten times. This chain uses TRBV6-4 with TRBJ2-2; D is ambiguous. With 2 bases removed from V and 3 bases from J, the gap between germline ends came to 10 bases. Germline V lookup: CDR1 MRHNA, CDR2 SNTAGT. The CDR3 runs to 15 residues. CDR3 protein: CASSDHPGDTGELFF. CDR3 in DNA: TGTGCCAGCAGTGACCACCCTGGGGACACCGGGGAGCTGTTTTTT.

This clonotype was recorded many times. The V gene is TRBV7-2, the J gene TRBJ1-2, with unresolved D. Trimming took 1 base from V and 6 from J, leaving 9 bases between them. The CDR3 is made up of 13 amino acids. Germline CDR1 SGHTA, CDR2 FQGNSA. In DNA form, the CDR3 reads TGTGCCAGCAGCTTAGAGCTAGGGAATGGCTACACCTTC. It codes for CASSLELGNGYTF.

This clonotype was seen repeatedly, ten times or more. The V and J genes are TRBV12-3 or TRBV12-4 and TRBJ2-1, with TRBD2 identical over 7 bases. The CDR3 consists of 15 residues. Trimming cost V 4 bases and J 0 bases; bases outside gene matches: 3. CDR3 in amino acids: CASSSSGASYNEQFF. CDR3 DNA: TGTGCCAGCAGTTCCAGCGGGGCCTCCTACAATGAGCAGTTCTTC.

This clonotype was counted ten times or more. The chain uses TRBV28 and TRBJ2-5, with 11 bases fitting TRBD2. Germline values: CDR1 MDHEN, CDR2 SYDVKM. J was trimmed by 4 bases and V by 5 bases; bases with no gene match: 15. This CDR3 contains 18 residues. CDR3 in amino acids: CASSTLEGSGGAGETQYF. The CDR3 region has the DNA TGTGCCAGCAGTACCCTCGAGGGTAGCGGGGGGGCCGGAGAGACCCAGTACTTC.

Only a few counts were recorded for this clonotype. The chain has TRBV10-3 and TRBJ2-7; TRBD1 matches 10 bases. V lost 6 bases to trimming and J lost 2 bases; unmatched junction nucleotides: 4. Germline CDR1 is ENHRY and CDR2 is SYGVKD. The CDR3 covers 14 residues. The CDR3 sequence: CAIRRTGGAYEQYF. The CDR3 DNA is TGTGCCATCAGGAGGACAGGGGGGGCCTACGAGCAGTACTTC.

V and J are TRBV20-1 and TRBJ1-1; tentative D call: TRBD1 (5 bases). Trimming took 0 bases from V and 0 from J, leaving 14 bases between them. The germline V gene has CDR1 DFQATT and CDR2 SNEGSKA (reference sequence). The CDR3 contains 16 residues. The chain's CDR3 is CSAREKGVGMNTEAFF. The CDR3 coding sequence is TGCAGTGCTAGAGAAAAAGGGGTCGGGATGAACACTGAAGCTTTCTTT.

The CDR3 sequence: CSVESGGSGAGETQYF. The DNA of the CDR3 is TGCAGCGTTGAAAGTGGCGGTTCGGGGGCGGGAGAGACCCAGTACTTC. The J gene is TRBJ2-5, the V gene TRBV29-1; D possibly matches TRBD1 or TRBD2 (6 bases each). CDR1 and CDR2 from the germline V gene are SQVTM and ANQGSEA. The CDR3 runs to 16 residues. Between the trimmed V and J ends, which lost 2 bases and 4 bases, there was a span of 20 bases.

In its sample, this clonotype was seen a few times. The V call is TRBV10-3, the J call TRBJ2-1, with D perhaps matching TRBD1 (5 bases). Germline CDR1 reads ENHRY; CDR2 reads SYGVKD. V lost 2 bases, J lost 8 bases, and 10 bases lay in between. The CDR3 is 13 amino acids. The CDR3 sequence is CAISERQGYEQFF. The CDR3 nucleotides are TGTGCCATCAGTGAGAGGCAGGGCTATGAGCAGTTCTTC.

J is TRBJ2-6 and V is TRBV10-3; D call uncertain. V shed 2 bases and J shed 1 base, with 3 bases lying between them. The CDR3 runs 14 residues. CDR1 and CDR2 from the germline V gene are ENHRY and SYGVKD. The CDR3 region has the DNA TGTGCCATCAGTGAGACTTCTGGGGCCAACGTCCTGACTTTC. Protein sequence: CAISETSGANVLTF.